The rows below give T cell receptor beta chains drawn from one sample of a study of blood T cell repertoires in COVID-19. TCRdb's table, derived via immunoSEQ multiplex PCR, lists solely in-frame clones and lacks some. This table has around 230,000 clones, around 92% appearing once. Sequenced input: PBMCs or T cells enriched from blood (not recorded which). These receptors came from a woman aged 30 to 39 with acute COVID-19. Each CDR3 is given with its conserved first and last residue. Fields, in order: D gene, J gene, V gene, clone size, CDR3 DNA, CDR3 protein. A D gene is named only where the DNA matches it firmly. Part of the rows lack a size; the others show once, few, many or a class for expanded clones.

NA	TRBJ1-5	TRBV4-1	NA	TGCGCCAGCAGCCAAGATCTTTCGTGGGACATGGGCCAGCCCCAGCATTTT	CASSQDLSWDMGQPQHF
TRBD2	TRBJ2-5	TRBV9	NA	TGTGCCAGCAGCCTCGGCGGGGGGCCCCAAGAGACCCAGTACTTC	CASSLGGGPQETQYF
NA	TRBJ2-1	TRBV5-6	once	TGTGCCAGCACCAGTACCGGGACACCTCAGTTCTTC	CASTSTGTPQFF
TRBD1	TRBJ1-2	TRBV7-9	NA	TGTGCCAGCAGCGCACCTGGGACAGGGGCTAACTATGGCTACACCTTC	CASSAPGTGANYGYTF
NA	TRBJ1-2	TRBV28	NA	TGTGCCAGCACCTCGGGGGGGGCGCCCCGTGGCTACACCTTC	CASTSGGAPRGYTF
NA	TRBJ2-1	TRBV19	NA	TGTGCCAGTAGTACCCAGAGGCGGGGCTCCTACAATGAGCAGTTCTTC	CASSTQRRGSYNEQFF
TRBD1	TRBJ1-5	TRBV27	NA	TGTGCCAGCTCCCTCCGACAGGGGGGCAATCAGCCCCAGCATTTT	CASSLRQGGNQPQHF
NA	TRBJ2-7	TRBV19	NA	TGTGCCACCAAGGGGGTTTACGAGCAGTACTTC	CATKGVYEQYF
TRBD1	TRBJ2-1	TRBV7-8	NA	TGTGCCAGCAGCACAAACCTGAGGGGGCTAGCCCTCGGAGAGCAGTTCTTC	CASSTNLRGLALGEQFF
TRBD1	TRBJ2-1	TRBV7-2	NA	TGTGCCAGCAGCCGGACAGGGGGCGAAGGGGGATACAATGAGCAGTTCTTC	CASSRTGGEGGYNEQFF
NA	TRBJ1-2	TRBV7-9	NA	TGTGCCAGCAGACTTAGACAGGACGGGGACTATGGCTACACCTTC	CASRLRQDGDYGYTF
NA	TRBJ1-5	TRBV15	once	TGTGCCACCAGCGCGGTACGTTGGGGGGGCAATCAGCCCCAGCATTTT	CATSAVRWGGNQPQHF
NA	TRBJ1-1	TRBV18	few	TGTGCCAGCTCACCGCGGGAAGGGGTGGACACTGAAGCTTTCTTT	CASSPREGVDTEAFF
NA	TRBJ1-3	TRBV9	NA	TGTGCCAGCAGCGCACAGGGTTCTGGAAACACCATATATTTT	CASSAQGSGNTIYF
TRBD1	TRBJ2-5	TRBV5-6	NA	TGTGCCAGCAGCCCTACAGGGGCCCAAGGGGTACAAGAGACCCAGTACTTC	CASSPTGAQGVQETQYF
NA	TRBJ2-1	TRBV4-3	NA	TGCGCCAGCAGCCAAGATTTTGCTCAATTCCGGAGTTTCGAGCAGTTCTTC	CASSQDFAQFRSFEQFF
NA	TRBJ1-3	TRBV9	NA	TGTGCCAGCAGCGTTTCGGGTTTCTCTGGAAACACCATATATTTT	CASSVSGFSGNTIYF
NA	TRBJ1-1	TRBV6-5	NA	TGTGCCAGCAAGCGGGCGGGACGGGGGTACCCTGAAGCTTTCTTT	CASKRAGRGYPEAFF
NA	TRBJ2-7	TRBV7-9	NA	TGTGCCAGCAGCGCCCGAACCCTGGCATACGAGCAGTACTTC	CASSARTLAYEQYF
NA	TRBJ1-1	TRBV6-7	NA	TGTGCCAGCAGTTATGGGCAGCGGATAGAAGCTTTCTTT	CASSYGQRIEAFF
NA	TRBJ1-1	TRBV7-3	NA	TGTGCCAGCAGCTTAACCGGTCGGAACACTGAAGCTTTCTTT	CASSLTGRNTEAFF
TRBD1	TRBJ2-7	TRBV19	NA	TGTGCCAGTAGTGGACCGGGACAGAATGCCTACGAGCAGTACTTC	CASSGPGQNAYEQYF
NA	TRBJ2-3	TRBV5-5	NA	TGTGCCAGCAGCTTTTGGGCTGACACAGATACGCAGTATTTT	CASSFWADTDTQYF
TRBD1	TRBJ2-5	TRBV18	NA	TGTGCCAGCTCACCCAGGACAGGGCAAGAGACCCAGTACTTC	CASSPRTGQETQYF
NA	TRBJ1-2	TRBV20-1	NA	TGCAGTGCTAGTCCGGGAGGAAACTATGGCTACACCTTC	CSASPGGNYGYTF
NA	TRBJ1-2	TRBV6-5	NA	TGTGCCAGCAGCTCTTTTGGACAGCCCCCGTATGGCTACACCTTC	CASSSFGQPPYGYTF
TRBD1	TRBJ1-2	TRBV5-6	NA	TGTGCCAGCAGCCTAAGGACAGGCCTCTATGGCTACACCTTC	CASSLRTGLYGYTF
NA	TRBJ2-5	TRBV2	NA	TGTGCCAGCAGTGAACGGACACTGTGGGAGACCCAGTACTTC	CASSERTLWETQYF
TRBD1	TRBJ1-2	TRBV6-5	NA	TGTGCCAGCAGTTACTCTGGGACAGGGGCGCTTGGCTACACCTTC	CASSYSGTGALGYTF
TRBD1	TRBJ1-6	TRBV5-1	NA	TGCGCCAGCAGCACTGGACAGGGAATGAGCTCCTATAATTCACCCCTCCACTTT	CASSTGQGMSSYNSPLHF
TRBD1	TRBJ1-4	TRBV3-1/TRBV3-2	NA	TGTGCCAGCAGCCATGGATCGACAGGGGTTAACGAAAAACTGTTTTTT	CASSHGSTGVNEKLFF
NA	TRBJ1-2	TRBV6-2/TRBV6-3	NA	TGTGCCAGCAGTCTAGACGGAAACTATGGCTACACCTTC	CASSLDGNYGYTF
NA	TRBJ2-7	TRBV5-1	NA	TGCGCCAGTCAAGAGACAAATTCCTACGAGCAGTACTTC	CASQETNSYEQYF
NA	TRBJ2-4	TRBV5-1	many	TGCGCCAGCGATGACGGGGGCATTCAGTACTTC	CASDDGGIQYF
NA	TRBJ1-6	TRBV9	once	TGTGCCAGCAGCGTACACAGGGATAATTCACCCCTCCACTTT	CASSVHRDNSPLHF
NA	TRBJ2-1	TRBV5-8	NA	TGTGCCAGCAGCTCCGGACACCACAATGAGCAGTTCTTC	CASSSGHHNEQFF
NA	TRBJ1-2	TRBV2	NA	TGTGCCAGCAGTGAATCAAGGGGCGGCGATGGCTACACCTTC	CASSESRGGDGYTF
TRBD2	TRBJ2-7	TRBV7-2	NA	TGTGCCAGCAGCTTGAGGACTAGCGGGATCTACGAGCAGTACTTC	CASSLRTSGIYEQYF
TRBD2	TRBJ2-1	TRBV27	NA	TGTGCCAGCAGTCCCCTTGGGCGGGGGGGGCCCTACAATGAGCAGTTCTTC	CASSPLGRGGPYNEQFF
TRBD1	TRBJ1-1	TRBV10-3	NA	TGTGCCATCATGGACAGGCCTCAGGATGAAGCTTTCTTT	CAIMDRPQDEAFF
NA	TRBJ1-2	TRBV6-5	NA	TGTGCCAGCGGACAGACCTATGGCTACACCTTC	CASGQTYGYTF
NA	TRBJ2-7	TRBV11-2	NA	TGTGCCAGCAGCTTATTGGGTGGCGGAGTACACTCCTACGAGCAGTACTTC	CASSLLGGGVHSYEQYF
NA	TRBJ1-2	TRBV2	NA	TGTGCCAGCAGTCCACGATTACTTAACTATGGCTACACCTTC	CASSPRLLNYGYTF
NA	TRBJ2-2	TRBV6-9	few	TGTGCCAGCAGTTACGGGGGGCCAACCGGGGAGCTGTTTTTT	CASSYGGPTGELFF
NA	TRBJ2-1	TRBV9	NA	TGTGCCAGCAGCTCCCAGGTATACAATGAGCAGTTCTTC	CASSSQVYNEQFF
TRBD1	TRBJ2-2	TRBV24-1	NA	TGTGCCACCAGCGATTCTCCGGGACAGGGACTCGTTGCCGGGGAGCTGTTTTTT	CATSDSPGQGLVAGELFF
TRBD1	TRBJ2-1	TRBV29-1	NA	TGCAGCGCCGCCCGGACAGGGGTTGACAATGAGCAGTTCTTC	CSAARTGVDNEQFF
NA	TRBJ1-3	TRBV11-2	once	TGTGCCAGCAGCTGGATGCAGGGGACGGTCCCTGGAAACACCATATATTTT	CASSWMQGTVPGNTIYF
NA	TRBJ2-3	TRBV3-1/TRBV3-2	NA	TGTGCCAGCAGCCAAGATGGAGAGAATACGCAGTATTTT	CASSQDGENTQYF
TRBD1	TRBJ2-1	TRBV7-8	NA	TGTGCCAGCAGCTCCAGAGACAGGGGCAATGAGCAGTTCTTC	CASSSRDRGNEQFF